This note documents a single TCR beta chain sequence. Its antigen remains unidentified. The data were obtained in a study of lymphopenia after photon versus proton radiotherapy. Whole-study findings and limits: Only patients who died were analyzed for survival; proton advantage is unproven.

Generated by immunoSEQ multiplex PCR, the TCRdb table keeps only in-frame clones and is missing some. The data hold about 64,000 clones, with roughly 87% observed a single time. V lost 4 bases and J 4 bases, leaving 22 bases between the germline ends. CDR3 length: 17 amino acids. Germline V gene data show CDR1 as SGHTA and CDR2 as FQGNSA. V and J are TRBV7-2 and TRBJ1-2; a possible D gene is TRBD1 (5 bases). This receptor was obtained from a man of 80 years or more with esophageal cancer. The material sequenced was peripheral blood, taken from a patient treated with proton-based radiotherapy. DNA of the CDR3: TGTGCCAGCAGCTCCCCTTATAACCGGGGCCTGGGCTATGGCTACACCTTC. The encoded protein is CASSSPYNRGLGYGYTF.